One sample yielded the 9 T cell receptor beta chains listed below, sequenced in a study of cytomegalovirus exposure and HLA in healthy donors (dated by TCRdb to about 2017). Preparation of the library involved the immunoSEQ multiplex PCR assay. A mixture of 60 forward primers for TCR Vbeta segments and 13 reverse primers for TCR Jbeta segments was used in the multiplex PCR. The source is immuneACCESS, and TCRdb retained only in-frame sequences with V and J called. Part of the clones is not carried over; for the studies checked, unresolved V genes explain less than half of this, and the remainder is unexplained. The table for this sample lists 90,000 to 100,000 clones; 55% to 80% of them were counted only once. The ten largest clones capture 0.95% to 1.5% of the sample. The sequencing sample was made of PBMCs. The source is a female donor in good health and CMV-seronegative.

The chain uses TRBV2 and TRBJ1-2; D gene ambiguous. V was clipped by 3 bases and J by 4 bases, with 9 bases between them. The CDR3 spans 13 residues. The germline gives CDR1 SNHLY, CDR2 FYNNEI. The CDR3 DNA is TGTGCCAGCAGTGATCGGGTTTCCTATGGCTACACCTTC. It specifies CASSDRVSYGYTF.

This chain joins TRBV5-1 and TRBJ1-1; D not certain. The germline V gene has CDR1 SGHRS and CDR2 YFSETQ. With 0 bases removed from V and 0 bases from J, the gap between germline ends came to 6 bases. This CDR3 comprises 14 residues. CDR3 sequence: CASSLGRLNTEAFF. The CDR3 bases are TGCGCCAGCAGCTTGGGCAGGTTGAACACTGAAGCTTTCTTT.

This clone was counted only a few times. V usage is TRBV18 and J usage is TRBJ1-1, with D possibly TRBD1 on 6 matching bases. Per germline, CDR1 KGHSH and CDR2 LQKENI. The CDR3 sequence is 16 residues long. V was cut by 4 bases and J by 0 bases, with 15 bases left in between. CDR3 protein: CASSQGQGQMNTEAFF. The CDR3 region has the DNA TGTGCCAGCTCACAGGGCCAGGGACAAATGAACACTGAAGCTTTCTTT.

A note on this clone: This CDR3 is also generated by other DNA sequences in the sample. This chain connects TRBV7-8 to TRBJ1-5, with D unresolved. V was trimmed by 4 bases and J by 4 bases, leaving 5 bases between them. Germline V gene sequence: CDR1 SGHVS, CDR2 FQNEAQ. The CDR3 sequence is 12 residues long. The CDR3 DNA follows: TGTGCCAGCAGCTCGACTAATCAGCCCCAGCATTTT. Protein product: CASSSTNQPQHF.

This clone appeared a few times. V usage is TRBV5-1 and J usage is TRBJ1-1; 7 bases agree with TRBD1. CDR1 and CDR2 (germline): SGHRS, YFSETQ. With V trimmed by 5 bases and J by 4 bases, 8 bases remained unmatched. This CDR3 is 14 amino acids long. This CDR3 is CASRPRSGGTEAFF. CDR3 nucleotide sequence: TGCGCCAGCAGGCCCAGATCAGGGGGCACTGAAGCTTTCTTT.

The chain joins TRBV11-2 to TRBJ2-3, with TRBD2 as a possible D gene (6 bases). The germline V gene encodes CDR1 SGHAT and CDR2 FQNNGV. Trimming removed 5 bases from V and 2 bases from J, with 14 bases in between. This CDR3 is built from 15 residues. CDR3 coding DNA: TGTGCCAGCAGCCCAGGCCGGGGGAACACAGATACGCAGTATTTT. As protein: CASSPGRGNTDTQYF.

This clone showed up just once. The gene calls are TRBV5-4 and TRBJ2-5; TRBD1 matches at 7 bases. The DNA end favors TRBJ2-7, so the J call may be wrong. In germline, CDR1 is SGHNT, CDR2 YYREEE (reference sequence). This CDR3 comprises 16 residues. CDR3 in DNA: TGTGCCAGCAGCTTGGCCTCGGACAGGACAAGGAACGAGCAGTACTTC. It is translated as CASSLASDRTRNEQYF.

J is TRBJ2-1 and V is TRBV2; 15 nucleotides align to TRBD2. This CDR3 comprises 16 residues. From germline, CDR1 is SNHLY and CDR2 FYNNEI. Trimming at V came to 6 bases and at J to 6 bases, leaving 6 bases not matched to a gene. Here the CDR3 DNA reads TGTGCCAGCAGCGGTGGGGGACTAGCGGGAGGCAATGAGCAGTTCTTC. Its protein product is CASSGGGLAGGNEQFF. The full variable domain, in which reference TRBV2 and TRBJ2-1 provide the parts outside the CDR3, is EPEVTQTPSHQVTQMGQEVILRCVPISNHLYFYWYRQILGQKVEFLVSFYNNEISEKSEIFDDQFSVERPDGSNFTLKIRSTKLEDSAMYFCASSGGGLAGGNEQFFGPGTRLTVL.

CDR3 in DNA: TGCAGCGGCTACGACAGGGTTAACACTGAAGCTTTCTTT. Translated, it gives CSGYDRVNTEAFF. The V gene is TRBV29-1, the J gene TRBJ1-1, with 7 bases fitting TRBD1. Germline CDR1 and CDR2: SQVTM and ANQGSEA. This CDR3 comprises 13 residues. The V and J ends lost 7 bases and 2 bases, in that order; junction bases with no gene match: 7.